A single sample is the source of the 11 T cell receptor beta chains below, sequenced in a study of cytomegalovirus exposure and HLA in healthy donors. Vbeta (60) and Jbeta (13) primers were used in the PCR. Here immunoSEQ multiplex PCR was the method, and the copy in TCRdb shows in-frame clones only, minus some. The sample consists of about 98,000 clones, over 65% of them appearing once. Input material: PBMCs. These receptors were obtained from a male donor in good health and CMV-seronegative.

The V call is TRBV9, the J call TRBJ1-2; possible D gene TRBD1, 6 bases. Trimming shortened V by 0 bases and J by 2 bases, and 8 bases separated the two germline ends. CDR3 length: 14 amino acids. Germline CDR1 reads SGDLS; CDR2 reads YYNGEE. The CDR3 protein is CASSVGGPNYGYTF. CDR3 bases: TGTGCCAGCAGCGTAGGGGGGCCAAACTATGGCTACACCTTC.

This clone was counted ten times or more. The V and J genes are TRBV5-1 and TRBJ1-1; tentatively, D is TRBD1 (6 bases). Deletions cut 0 bases from V and 8 bases from J, with 14 bases between. The CDR3 is 14 residues long. Germline V gives CDR1 SGHRS, CDR2 YFSETQ. The CDR3 DNA reads TGCGCCAGCAGCTTGGGAGACAGGCCCCGGGAAGCTTTCTTT. Its translation: CASSLGDRPREAFF.

The V call is TRBV11-2, the J call TRBJ2-1; D is uncertain. Between the trimmed V and J ends, which lost 2 bases and 3 bases, there was a span of 5 bases. The germline CDR1 and CDR2 sequences are SGHAT and FQNNGV. There are 13 residues in the CDR3. The CDR3 spells CASSLFLYNEQFF. The CDR3 DNA reads TGTGCCAGCAGCTTATTTCTCTACAATGAGCAGTTCTTC. The full variable domain, with the rest looked up from reference TRBV11-2 and TRBJ2-1, is EAGVAQSPRYKIIEKRQSVAFWCNPISGHATLYWYQQILGQGPKLLIQFQNNGVVDDSQLPKDRFSAERLKGVDSTLKIQPAKLEDSAVYLCASSLFLYNEQFFGPGTRLTVL.

This chain connects TRBV4-3 to TRBJ2-4; perhaps TRBD2 as D (5 bases). Germline lookup yields CDR1 LGHNA and CDR2 YSLEER. The length of the CDR3 is 14 residues. V dropped 0 bases and J dropped 15 bases, with 18 bases sitting between them. CDR3 region: CASSQDGGDYRVYF. CDR3 sequence (DNA): TGCGCCAGCAGCCAAGATGGCGGCGACTATAGGGTGTACTTC.

The V and J genes are TRBV6-1 and TRBJ1-5; D is uncertain. This CDR3 is 14 amino acids long. Germline CDR1 and CDR2: MNHNS and SASEGT. The V and J ends lost 0 bases and 6 bases respectively, with 9 bases between them. DNA of the CDR3: TGTGCCAGCAGTGAAGCGGAGGGTATTCAGCCCCAGCATTTT. Translated, it gives CASSEAEGIQPQHF.

The chain combines TRBV2 with TRBJ1-3, with 9 bases matching TRBD1. The CDR3 runs to 15 residues. Germline trimming cut 3 bases from V and 0 bases from J; bases unmatched to any gene: 0. CDR1 and CDR2 from the germline V gene are SNHLY and FYNNEI. CDR3 loop: CASSETGGSGNTIYF. Here the CDR3 DNA reads TGTGCCAGCAGTGAGACAGGGGGCTCTGGAAACACCATATATTTT. The variable domain in full, with the rest retrieved from reference TRBV2 and TRBJ1-3, is EPEVTQTPSHQVTQMGQEVILRCVPISNHLYFYWYRQILGQKVEFLVSFYNNEISEKSEIFDDQFSVERPDGSNFTLKIRSTKLEDSAMYFCASSETGGSGNTIYFGEGSWLTVV.

This clone was seen more than once but under ten times. The V gene is TRBV27, the J gene TRBJ2-7; TRBD2 matches at 12 bases. Trimming took 6 bases from V and 1 from J; bases not matched to a gene: 13. The germline V gene has CDR1 MNHEY and CDR2 SMNVEV (reference sequence). The CDR3 runs 18 residues. The CDR3 is CASSPTSGSIRRSYEQYF. CDR3 sequence (DNA): TGTGCCAGCAGCCCGACTAGCGGGAGTATTAGAAGATCCTACGAGCAGTACTTC.

This rearrangement joins TRBV19 to TRBJ2-1, with a tentative D call TRBD1 (6 bases). CDR3 length equals 15 residues. The V end lost 5 bases, the J end lost 8 bases, and 19 bases lay between the germline ends. The germline V gene has CDR1 LNHDA and CDR2 SQIVND (reference sequence). CDR3 nucleotides: TGTGCCAGTAGTGGGGGCGGGTTAGGAGAGTATGAGCAGTTCTTC. It encodes CASSGGGLGEYEQFF. Variable domain in full (rest from reference TRBV19 and TRBJ2-1): DGGITQSPKYLFRKEGQNVTLSCEQNLNHDAMYWYRQDPGQGLRLIYYSQIVNDFQKGDIAEGYSVSREKKESFPLTVTSAQKNPTAFYLCASSGGGLGEYEQFFGPGTRLTVL.

This clone was counted only a few times. The CDR3 loop is CASRLGLAVGELFF. For the CDR3, the DNA is TGTGCCAGCAGACTCGGACTAGCAGTAGGGGAGCTGTTTTTT. The rearrangement uses TRBV7-2 and TRBJ2-2; 8 bases map to TRBD2. Germline trimming cut 6 bases from V and 8 bases from J; bases unmatched to any gene: 8. This CDR3 is 14 amino acids long. Germline V lookup: CDR1 SGHTA, CDR2 FQGNSA.

In its sample, this clone was seen once. The chain is built from TRBV6-6 and TRBJ2-3; TRBD2 agrees at 8 bases. V shed 2 bases, J shed 1 base, and the junction held 2 bases outside the gene matches. The V gene's germline CDR1 is MNHNY and CDR2 SVGAGI (reference sequence). CDR3 length: 15 residues. The CDR3 region is CASSYPAGGTDTQYF. DNA for the CDR3: TGTGCCAGCAGTTACCCAGCGGGAGGCACAGATACGCAGTATTTT.

The chain has TRBV4-1 and TRBJ2-3, with a tentative D call TRBD1 (5 bases). Trimming pared 0 bases from V and 6 bases from J, leaving 7 bases between. There are 13 residues in the CDR3. Germline V gene data show CDR1 as MGHRA and CDR2 as YSYEKL. The CDR3 loop is CASSQDKGDTQYF. CDR3 in DNA: TGCGCCAGCAGCCAAGATAAGGGGGATACGCAGTATTTT.